This T cell receptor beta chain was recovered during a study of T-cell reconstitution after alpha-beta-depleted transplantation in children. General study findings and limits: Newly made T cells mostly supplied T-cell counts and diversity one year after transplant. The study reportedly traced alpha-beta T cells about two months after transplant to several hundred expanded graft clones.

Unique molecular identifiers featured in how the TCRbeta library was prepared. MiXCR was run by TCRdb on the PCR reads, yielding one entry per CDR3 protein. This sample has 350,000 to 500,000 distinct CDR3 sequences, with around 46% found just once. Remarks on this clonotype: Its antigen is undetermined.

The source is a girl aged 2 to 10 with aplastic anemia, due to receive a stem cell transplant. Source: PBMCs, taken before TCRalphabeta/CD19-depleted stem cell transplant.

The CDR3 DNA reads as TGTGCCAGCAGTTTAAGCACAGGGCCCTACACCTTC. Protein: CASSLSTGPYTF. The genes are TRBV28 and TRBJ1-2, with D possibly TRBD1 on 6 matching bases. Germline CDR1 MDHEN, CDR2 SYDVKM. This CDR3 has 12 amino acids. The V end lost 2 bases, the J end lost 10 bases, and 11 bases lay between the germline ends.